These 8 T cell receptor beta chains came from one sample sequenced in a study of shared clonotypes between healthy human individuals. Profiled with immunoSEQ multiplex PCR; TCRdb holds only in-frame clones, not every one. Of millions of clones in the sample, more than 85% were seen once. The sample was naive CD4+ T cells from PBMCs. As for subset: CD45RA+ positively selected. The origin of the receptors is a man younger than 35 in good health. Some clones in this sample may be carry-over from other donors' samples.

The sample holds a few counts of this clone. This same CDR3 is encoded by further DNA sequences in the sample. This chain connects TRBV28 to TRBJ2-1, with D perhaps TRBD1 (6 bases). CDR3 length: 16 residues. Between the trimmed V and J ends, which lost 1 base and 0 bases, there was a span of 10 bases. CDR1 is MDHEN, CDR2 SYDVKM, per germline. CDR3 sequence: CASSLSGRGSYNEQFF. The CDR3 DNA sequence: TGTGCCAGCAGTTTATCGGGCAGGGGCTCCTACAATGAGCAGTTCTTC.

V and J are TRBV4-3 and TRBJ2-7; D may be TRBD2 (6 bases). The CDR3 spans 14 residues. In germline, CDR1 is LGHNA, CDR2 YSLEER. Trimming stripped 4 bases from V and 6 bases from J, with 16 bases between. The CDR3 spells CASSPSGGRVEQYF. In DNA, the CDR3 is TGCGCCAGCAGCCCATCCGGGGGACGGGTCGAGCAGTACTTC.

The chain carries TRBV5-4 and TRBJ2-7, with D maybe TRBD1 (5 bases). CDR3 length: 14 amino acids. Trimming stripped 3 bases from V and 5 bases from J, with 15 bases between. The germline V gene encodes CDR1 SGHNT and CDR2 YYREEE (reference sequence). CDR3 region: CASSSGHTLDEQYF. CDR3 nucleotide sequence: TGTGCCAGCAGCTCCGGACACACGTTGGACGAGCAGTACTTC.

The genes are TRBV4-1 and TRBJ2-7; D may be TRBD1 or TRBD2 (5 bases each). CDR3 length: 17 residues. Trimming shortened V by 4 bases and J by 2 bases, and 21 bases separated the two germline ends. From germline, CDR1 is MGHRA and CDR2 YSYEKL. The CDR3, as DNA: TGCGCCAGCAGCCCCCGGGACCCCAAGGGGTTTGCCTACGAGCAGTACTTC. It yields the protein CASSPRDPKGFAYEQYF.

The rearrangement joins TRBV9 to TRBJ2-2, with a tentative D call TRBD1 (6 bases). V lost 3 bases to trimming and J lost 4 bases, with 13 bases between them. This CDR3 comprises 15 residues. Per the germline V gene, CDR1 is SGDLS and CDR2 is YYNGEE. CDR3 nucleotides: TGTGCCAGCAGCGGAATAACAGGGTTCACCGGGGAGCTGTTTTTT. Protein sequence: CASSGITGFTGELFF. The full variable domain, its missing parts supplied by reference TRBV9 and TRBJ2-2, is DSGVTQTPKHLITATGQRVTLRCSPRSGDLSVYWYQQSLDQGLQFLIQYYNGEERAKGNILERFSAQQFPDLHSELNLSSLELGDSALYFCASSGITGFTGELFFGEGSRLTVL.

The chain combines TRBV5-4 with TRBJ2-1; unclear D gene. The ends were cut back, 4 bases at V and 3 bases at J, with 8 bases in the middle. The CDR3 covers 13 residues. Per the germline V gene, CDR1 is SGHNT and CDR2 is YYREEE (reference sequence). The CDR3: CASSRSRYNEQFF. DNA of the CDR3: TGTGCCAGCAGCCGCAGCCGCTACAATGAGCAGTTCTTC.

This clone was counted once. The J gene is TRBJ1-4, the V gene TRBV28, with no clear D. V lost 4 bases and J 8 bases, leaving 11 bases between the germline ends. CDR3 length equals 13 residues. The germline CDR1 and CDR2 sequences are MDHEN and SYDVKM. CDR3 residues: CASSYSHREKLFF. As DNA, the CDR3 is TGTGCCAGCAGTTATTCCCATAGGGAAAAACTGTTTTTT.

This chain uses TRBV6-6 with TRBJ1-1, with D maybe TRBD1 (5 bases). Between the trimmed V and J ends, which lost 6 bases and 11 bases, there was a span of 25 bases. In germline, CDR1 is MNHNY, CDR2 SVGAGI (reference sequence). The CDR3 has 15 amino acids. The CDR3 is CASRTPNGQAGLAFF. DNA of the CDR3: TGTGCCAGCAGAACCCCTAATGGGCAGGCGGGACTTGCTTTCTTT.